The 13 T cell receptor beta chains reported below all come from one sample, sequenced in a study of shared clonotypes between healthy human individuals (dated by TCRdb to 2018 to 2020). The receptor library was made with the immunoSEQ multiplex PCR assay. TCRdb obtained this table from immuneACCESS and retained in-frame rearrangements with V and J assigned. These tables miss some clones; where compared with another copy, unresolved V genes account for less than half of the shortfall, and the remainder is unexplained. Recorded for this sample are some 500,000 clones; 95% to 97% of them occurred a single time. The ten top clones hold 0.06% of the sample. Sequencing used naive CD4+ T cells sorted from blood. In the paper's terms, the cell subset or site label means: CD45RA+ positively selected. These receptors all stem from a woman in her 30s in good health.

The chain joins TRBV28 to TRBJ1-4; D unclear. Germline CDR1 is MDHEN and CDR2 is SYDVKM. The CDR3 covers 15 residues. The germline V and J ends were trimmed by 4 bases and 2 bases, with 11 bases remaining between them. CDR3 loop: CASSWIGQTNEKLFF. Here the CDR3 DNA reads TGTGCCAGCAGTTGGATAGGCCAGACTAATGAAAAACTGTTTTTT.

This clone was seen a single time. The gene calls are TRBV6-5 and TRBJ2-7, with TRBD1 matching 9 bases. The V segment lost 5 bases and the J segment 2 bases; nucleotides outside the gene matches: 4. Germline assignment: CDR1 MNHEY and CDR2 SVGAGI. The CDR3 runs to 14 residues. The CDR3 here is CASSQGTGTYEQYF. The CDR3 coding sequence is TGTGCCAGCAGTCAAGGGACAGGGACCTACGAGCAGTACTTC.

This clone was seen more than once but under ten times. This chain joins TRBV29-1 and TRBJ2-4, with D hard to call. This CDR3 comprises 13 residues. V was clipped by 4 bases and J by 0 bases, with 7 bases between them. Germline CDR1 and CDR2: SQVTM and ANQGSEA. The CDR3 here is CSVVWLAKNIQYF. CDR3 DNA: TGCAGCGTTGTATGGTTAGCCAAAAACATTCAGTACTTC.

The chain uses TRBV28 and TRBJ1-4; the D is unclear. The CDR3 sequence is 16 residues long. V was shortened by 5 bases and J by 3 bases, with 16 bases between the two germline ends. Germline-derived CDR1 and CDR2 are MDHEN and SYDVKM. The CDR3 DNA reads TGTGCCAGCAGTCCCATCCCCCCGTTGGCTAATGAAAAACTGTTTTTT. The encoded protein is CASSPIPPLANEKLFF.

This chain joins TRBV19 and TRBJ2-5, with 8 bases matching TRBD2. Losses at the gene ends were 4 bases for V and 2 bases for J; bases not matched to a gene: 3. The CDR3 covers 14 residues. Germline CDR1 is LNHDA and CDR2 is SQIVND (reference sequence). CDR3 residues: CASSSGRLQETQYF. The CDR3 nucleotides are TGTGCCAGTAGTAGCGGGAGGTTACAAGAGACCCAGTACTTC.

The chain couples TRBV14 to TRBJ2-6; 11 bases line up with TRBD2. This CDR3 is built from 18 residues. Germline assignment: CDR1 SGHDN and CDR2 FVKESK. The J segment lost 0 bases and the V segment lost 3 bases, leaving 4 bases of the junction unmatched. DNA for the CDR3: TGTGCCAGCAGCCACCACGGACTAGCGGGCTCTGGGGCCAACGTCCTGACTTTC. It specifies CASSHHGLAGSGANVLTF.

The CDR3 protein is CASSLVSWGKIAYEQYF. In DNA, the CDR3 is TGTGCCAGCAGCTTAGTGTCTTGGGGGAAGATCGCCTACGAGCAGTACTTC. The rearrangement joins TRBV7-9 to TRBJ2-7; the D gene could be TRBD1 or TRBD2 (5 bases each). The CDR3 runs to 17 residues. Trimming cost V 1 base and J 2 bases, with 18 bases left between them. The germline CDR1 and CDR2 sequences are SEHNR and FQNEAQ (reference sequence).

The chain recombines TRBV11-2 with TRBJ2-3, with D perhaps TRBD2 (6 bases). The V gene lost 5 bases and the J gene lost 0 bases, with 18 bases spanning the gap. Germline lookup yields CDR1 SGHAT and CDR2 FQNNGV. CDR3 length: 17 amino acids. The CDR3 region has the DNA TGTGCCAGCAGCCCGCTCCTCGCGGGGCCTAGCACAGATACGCAGTATTTT. Its protein is CASSPLLAGPSTDTQYF.

The rearrangement joins TRBV19 to TRBJ2-6; D tentatively reads TRBD1 or TRBD2 (5 bases each). Trimming cost V 3 bases and J 3 bases, with 12 bases left between them. The germline CDR1 and CDR2 sequences are LNHDA and SQIVND (reference sequence). This CDR3 is built from 16 residues. The CDR3 region is CASSIGGVGGANVLTF. In DNA, the CDR3 is TGTGCCAGTAGTATTGGGGGTGTCGGTGGGGCCAACGTCCTGACTTTC.

This rearrangement joins TRBV5-1 to TRBJ2-3, with 8 bases fitting TRBD2. This CDR3 is built from 14 residues. Germline V gene lookup returns CDR1 SGHRS and CDR2 YFSETQ. Germline trimming cut 4 bases from V and 5 bases from J; bases unmatched to any gene: 6. DNA of the CDR3: TGCGCCAGCAGCCGGACGGGGGGGAAAGATACGCAGTATTTT. It encodes CASSRTGGKDTQYF.

The chain has TRBV2 and TRBJ2-1; 7 nucleotides agree with TRBD2. With 8 bases clipped from V and 1 base from J, the junction kept 14 bases outside the gene matches. This CDR3 contains 17 residues. CDR1 SNHLY and CDR2 FYNNEI come from the germline V gene. CDR3 bases: TGTGCCAGCCGTACGGTAATAGCGGGTGGATCCTACAATGAGCAGTTCTTC. Amino acids: CASRTVIAGGSYNEQFF.

The chain joins TRBV4-1 to TRBJ1-2; D possibly corresponds to TRBD1 (5 bases). The CDR3 spans 14 residues. Germline loops: CDR1 MGHRA, CDR2 YSYEKL. Trimming cost V 0 bases and J 4 bases, with 9 bases left between them. The CDR3 DNA is TGCGCCAGCAGCCAAGATCAGGGCCCCTATGGCTACACCTTC. Residues: CASSQDQGPYGYTF.

The rearrangement uses TRBV29-1 and TRBJ2-7; D gene ambiguous. The ends were cut back, 4 bases at V and 2 bases at J, with 6 bases in the middle. The V gene's germline CDR1 is SQVTM and CDR2 ANQGSEA. The CDR3 contains 11 residues. CDR3 DNA: TGCAGCGTTGTCACGGCCTACGAGCAGTACTTC. The encoded protein is CSVVTAYEQYF.